The clone carrying this T cell receptor beta chain occurred once. Antigen: not known. The junction departs from germline at one end; a sequencing error may be responsible. The source of the sample is a study of tumor-infiltrating lymphocytes in primary liver carcinoma. Overall study context: Ranging in age from 30 to 69 years, the patients were men and women. Staged T1-T3 N0M0, the tumors had sizes that ranged from about 4.2 to 11 cm across.

Co-extracting RNA and DNA was done with roughly 17-32 mg of unsorted bulk tissue as input. The template, roughly 510 ng total RNA, yielded TCR beta cDNA made with a constant-region primer. Three rounds of nested multiplex PCR with slightly modified ARM-PCR produced TCR beta libraries. The two initial PCR rounds, approximately 10 cycles each, used TRBV1-TRBV30 forward and C-beta reverse primers. MiXCR, run by TCRdb on the multiplex PCR reads, gives a single entry per CDR3 protein. Seen here are fewer than 90,000 distinct CDR3 sequences, 60% to 75% observed once, and the top ten hold roughly a fifth. Germline lookup yields CDR1 ENHRY and CDR2 SYGVKD. The CDR3 loop spans 15 amino acids. Study-level results: Top clones occupying all five tumor regions numbered only about 8-25%. The overlap of tumor-adjacent and tumor-blood pairs was smaller than that of tumor region pairs.

The sample was liver tumor tissue from sampling region 1. The subset was: tumor region T1, superior pole. The chain joins TRBV10-3 to TRBJ2-5; 9 bases line up with TRBD1. The origin of this receptor is a man aged 35 to 55 with primary liver carcinoma and hepatitis B virus infection. The CDR3 sequence: CAISELNRGRRTQYF. The CDR3 region has the DNA TGTGCTATCAGTGAGCTGAACAGGGGGCGTCGGACCCAGTACTTC.